The 5 T cell receptor beta chains listed next were all sequenced from one sample in a study of blood T cell repertoires in COVID-19 (dated by TCRdb to 2018 to 2021). Libraries were constructed by the immunoSEQ multiplex PCR assay. TCRdb provides this immuneACCESS table in a form limited to in-frame rearrangements. Some clones are lacking; in checked studies, under half of them reflect an unresolved V gene, and why the rest are absent is not known. The sample table holds about 23,000 clones, of which 94% were seen once. The ten largest make up roughly 4% of the sample. The sequenced sample was peripheral blood. The receptors originated from a woman in her 50s with active COVID-19.

This clone showed up just a few times. This chain uses TRBV4-2 with TRBJ1-2; D possibly corresponds to TRBD1 (5 bases). This CDR3 spans 12 amino acids. CDR1 and CDR2 from the germline V gene are LGHNA and YNFKEQ. Trimming cost V 0 bases and J 8 bases, with 7 bases left between them. The CDR3 reads CASSQDQGGYTF. Written as DNA, the CDR3 is TGTGCCAGCAGCCAAGATCAGGGAGGCTACACCTTC.

As regards this clone: Other DNA sequences in the same sample also yield this CDR3. The chain has TRBV5-6 and TRBJ2-1; 10 bases map to TRBD1. Germline V CDR1 and CDR2: SGHDT, YYEEEE. This CDR3 is built from 17 residues. Unmatched junction bases numbered 10, after V lost 5 bases and J lost 2 bases. As DNA, the CDR3 is TGTGCCAGCAGTCTACCGGGACAGGGGAGGACCTACAATGAGCAGTTCTTC. This gives the protein CASSLPGQGRTYNEQFF.

The gene calls are TRBV6-5 and TRBJ2-2, with 7 bases aligning to TRBD2. Germline V gene sequence: CDR1 MNHEY, CDR2 SVGAGI. The CDR3 spans 16 residues. V shed 4 bases and J 6 bases; nucleotides not matched to a gene: 11. The chain's CDR3 is CASSSPGRGRAGELFF. The CDR3 bases are TGTGCCAGCAGTTCCCCTGGACGGGGGAGGGCCGGGGAGCTGTTTTTT.

This chain uses TRBV2 with TRBJ2-4; no firm D call. Trimming shortened V by 5 bases and J by 2 bases, and 10 bases separated the two germline ends. The CDR3 consists of 14 residues. The germline V gene encodes CDR1 SNHLY and CDR2 FYNNEI. CDR3 nucleotides: TGTGCCAGCAGTCTGTCGGGTTCCAAAAACATTCAGTACTTC. Translating it yields CASSLSGSKNIQYF.

V usage is TRBV28 and J usage is TRBJ2-5; 11 bases line up with TRBD1. V was clipped by 7 bases and J by 6 bases; unmatched bases: 13. CDR3 length equals 16 residues. From germline, CDR1 is MDHEN and CDR2 SYDVKM. DNA of the CDR3: TGTGCCAGCACCCCTATGGGACAGGGGGATAGTCAGACCCAGTACTTC. It codes for CASTPMGQGDSQTQYF.